This TCR beta chain emerged from a study of Siglec-9 on CD8 T cells in melanoma. Overall study results and limits: Siglec-9 reportedly marks and regulates an effector memory CD8+ T-cell subset apparently accumulating in melanoma tumors.

This clone was detected once. The antigen remains unidentified. The germline V and J ends were trimmed by 2 bases and 7 bases, with 18 bases remaining between them. Germline V gene data show CDR1 as MNHEY and CDR2 as SVGAGI. The CDR3 loop spans 15 amino acids. Sequencing used immunoSEQ multiplex PCR; TCRdb keeps in-frame clones, though not all of them. The profile shows approximately 35,000 clones, about 80% of them singletons. What was sequenced was Siglec-9- CD8+ T cells sorted from blood. This receptor was taken from a human donor in good health. The V and J genes are TRBV6-5 and TRBJ2-7; tentative D call: TRBD2 (5 bases). As DNA, the CDR3 is TGTGCCAGCAGTTACCTCGAGGAAAGCGGCCGGGAGCAGTACTTC. It yields the protein CASSYLEESGREQYF.